This T cell receptor (beta chain) derives from a study of CD8 T cells in ankylosing spondylitis. Germline-derived CDR1 and CDR2 are MNHEY and SMNVEV (reference sequence). Trimming took off 5 bases at V and 5 bases at J, with 16 bases between the two ends. The CDR3 length is 15 residues. A note on this clonotype: Its matching antigen is unknown.

Library preparation for TCR beta used quantitative 5'-RACE with molecular barcodes. One entry per CDR3 protein, called by TCRdb with MiXCR from the 5' RACE reads. The sample consists of some 840,000 distinct CDR3 sequences, about 12% of them appearing once. General study results and limits: The study identified a TCR beta motif of several highly homologous variants that appeared characteristic of ankylosing spondylitis blood. Disease-associated clones were CD8+ and fairly uncommon in peripheral blood. A subset of motif variants has previously been described in the synovial fluid and blood of reactive arthritis. Disease-associated clones were reportedly significantly overrepresented in matched ankylosing spondylitis synovial fluid.

V is TRBV27 and J is TRBJ1-5; D gene unclear. The sample consisted of blood, either unsorted or a sorted T cell fraction (not recorded which). The TCR was taken from a male donor with ankylosing spondylitis. CDR3 nucleotides: TGTGCCAGCAGTACCCGGGCGGGATTGGATCAGCCCCAGCATTTT. This sequence encodes CASSTRAGLDQPQHF.